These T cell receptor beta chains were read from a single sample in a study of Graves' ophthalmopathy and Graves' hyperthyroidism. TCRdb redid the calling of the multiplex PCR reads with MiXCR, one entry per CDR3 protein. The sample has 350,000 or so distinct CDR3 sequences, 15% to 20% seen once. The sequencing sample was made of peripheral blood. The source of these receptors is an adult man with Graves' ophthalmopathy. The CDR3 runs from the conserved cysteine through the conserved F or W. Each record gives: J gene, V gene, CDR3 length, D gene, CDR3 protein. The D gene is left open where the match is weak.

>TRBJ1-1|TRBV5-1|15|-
CASRPQETGNTEAFF
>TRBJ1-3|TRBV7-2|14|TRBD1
CASSLQGVRNTIYF
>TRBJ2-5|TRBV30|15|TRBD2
CAWRGGTSGQETQYF
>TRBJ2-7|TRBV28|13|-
CATQVGGLSEQYF
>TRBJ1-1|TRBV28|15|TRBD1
CASGTGVLVNTEAFF
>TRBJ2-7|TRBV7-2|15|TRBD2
CASSLLVGGATEQYF
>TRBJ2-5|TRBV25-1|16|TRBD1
CASSGTGTGGRETQYF
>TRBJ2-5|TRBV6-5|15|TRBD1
CASSYSGQGTETQYF
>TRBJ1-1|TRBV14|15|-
CASSLQGIIGTEAFF
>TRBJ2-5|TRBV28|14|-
CASSSYLSLETQYF
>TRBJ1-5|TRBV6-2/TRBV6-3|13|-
CASSRLNGGTQHF
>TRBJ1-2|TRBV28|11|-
CASSSPKGYTF
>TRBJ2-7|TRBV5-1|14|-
CASTLMTGSYEQYF
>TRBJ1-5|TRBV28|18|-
CASSLYPSGAVRNQPQHF
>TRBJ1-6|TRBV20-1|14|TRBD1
CSAGTGQYNSPLHF
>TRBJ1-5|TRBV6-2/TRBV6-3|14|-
CASSYSTVNQPQHF
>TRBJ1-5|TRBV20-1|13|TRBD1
CSAQTGLNQPQHF
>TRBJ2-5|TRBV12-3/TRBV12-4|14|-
CASSLGGSQETQYF
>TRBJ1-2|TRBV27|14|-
CASSLEQGAYGYTF
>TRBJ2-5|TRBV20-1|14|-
CSARGHGYQETQYF
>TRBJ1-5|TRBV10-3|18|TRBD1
CAISAGRGNEMGNQPQHF
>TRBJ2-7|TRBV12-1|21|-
CASSYDTPKLPRDRVIHEQYF
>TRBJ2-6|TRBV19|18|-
CASSTQGALISGANVLTF
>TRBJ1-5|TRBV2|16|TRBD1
CASSGRGRERNQPQHF
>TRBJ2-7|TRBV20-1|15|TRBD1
CSARDWTGIGDEQYF
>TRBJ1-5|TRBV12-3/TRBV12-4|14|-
CASSPGLTHQPQHF
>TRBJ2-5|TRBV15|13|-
CATAVGLGETQYF
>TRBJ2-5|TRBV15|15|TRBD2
CATSRDRTSRETQYF
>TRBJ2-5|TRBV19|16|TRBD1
CASSTRDRVYSETQYF
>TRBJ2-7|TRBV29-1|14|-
CSVEERQGWGEQYF
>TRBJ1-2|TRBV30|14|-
CAWSVLPGENGYTF
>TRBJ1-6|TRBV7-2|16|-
CASSLRQVSYNSPLHF
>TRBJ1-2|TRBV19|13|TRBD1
CASTRDRGYGYTF
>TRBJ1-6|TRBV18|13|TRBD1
CASSPGQGEPLHF
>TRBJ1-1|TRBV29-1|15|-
CSVELAGGINTEAFF
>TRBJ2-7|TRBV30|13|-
CAWSVRQGLEQYF
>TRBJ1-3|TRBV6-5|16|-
CASSYTGQTSGNTIYF
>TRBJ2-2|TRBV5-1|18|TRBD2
CASSLVGLAGEVTGELFF
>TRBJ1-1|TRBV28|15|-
CASTQPGAKNTEAFF
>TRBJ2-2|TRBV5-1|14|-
CASSPGHITGELFF
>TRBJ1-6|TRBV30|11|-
CAWTDNSPLHF
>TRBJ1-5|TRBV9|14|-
CASSPFSSNQPQHF
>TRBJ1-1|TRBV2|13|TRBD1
CASRTTGATEAFF
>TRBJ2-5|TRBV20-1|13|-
CSAIFDPRGTQYF
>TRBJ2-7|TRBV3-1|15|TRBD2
CASSEIAGGAYEQYF